One sample yielded the 10 T cell receptor beta chains listed below, sequenced in a study of blood T cell repertoires in COVID-19. Measured with immunoSEQ multiplex PCR; TCRdb has only the in-frame clones, and not every one. The profile shows roughly 150,000 clones, roughly 85% of them singletons. The source material was peripheral blood. These receptors were taken from a man aged 45-65 years with acute or convalescent COVID-19.

This clone has a single count. This chain joins TRBV4-1 and TRBJ1-2; D gene unclear. Germline V gene sequence: CDR1 MGHRA, CDR2 YSYEKL. Trimming removed 1 base at V and 7 bases at J, with 10 bases between. CDR3 size: 13 residues. CDR3 sequence (DNA): TGCGCCAGCAGCCAAGTTGCAGGTCTTGGCTACACCTTC. This translates into CASSQVAGLGYTF.

The rearrangement links TRBV6-2 or TRBV6-3 to TRBJ1-2; D remains ambiguous. This CDR3 contains 15 residues. Trimming removed 0 bases at V and 1 base at J, with 9 bases between. The germline V gene has CDR1 MNHEY and CDR2 SVGEGT. Here the CDR3 reads CASSYSTRVNYGYTF. The CDR3 DNA sequence: TGTGCCAGCAGTTACTCAACGAGGGTTAACTATGGCTACACCTTC.

The chain employs TRBV6-5 and TRBJ1-5, with 9 bases lining up with TRBD1. CDR1 is MNHEY and CDR2 is SVGAGI in the germline V gene. The CDR3 is 14 residues long. The V segment lost 5 bases and the J segment 6 bases; nucleotides outside the gene matches: 5. CDR3 sequence reads: CASSLTGGSQPQHF. In DNA form, the CDR3 reads TGTGCCAGCAGTCTTACAGGGGGCAGTCAGCCCCAGCATTTT.

This chain links TRBV6-5 with TRBJ2-2; TRBD1 matches at 7 bases. J was trimmed by 1 base and V by 3 bases; bases with no gene match: 5. Germline V lookup: CDR1 MNHEY, CDR2 SVGAGI. The CDR3 runs 16 residues. CDR3 DNA: TGTGCCAGCAGTTATCATCGGACAGGGAACACCGGGGAGCTGTTTTTT. Amino acid sequence: CASSYHRTGNTGELFF.

This clone was detected only once. The V and J genes are TRBV28 and TRBJ2-1; 7 nucleotides agree with TRBD2. The junction had 1 base not matched to a gene; V was cut back by 2 bases and J by 0 bases. Germline V gene lookup returns CDR1 MDHEN and CDR2 SYDVKM. The CDR3 runs 15 residues. The CDR3: CASSLAGVSYNEQFF. The DNA for the CDR3 is TGTGCCAGCAGTTTAGCGGGAGTCTCCTACAATGAGCAGTTCTTC.

The chain is built from TRBV12-3 or TRBV12-4 and TRBJ2-1, with 8 bases identical to TRBD2. V shed 8 bases and J 8 bases; nucleotides not matched to a gene: 8. The CDR3 contains 13 residues. DNA for the CDR3: TGTGCCAGCTCCGGGACTAGTGGTGATGAGCAGTTCTTC. Translation: CASSGTSGDEQFF.

J is TRBJ2-5 and V is TRBV3-1 (or the pseudogene TRBV3-2), with TRBD1 matching over 10 bases. CDR1 is LGHDT and CDR2 is YNNKEL in the germline V gene (reference sequence). The ends lost 1 base at V and 12 bases at J; junction bases unmatched: 11. The CDR3 runs to 15 residues. The CDR3 nucleotides read TGTGCCAGCAGCCAAGCGACAGGGGGCCCTCATCGGGAGTACTTC. Translated, it gives CASSQATGGPHREYF.

This chain joins TRBV27 and TRBJ2-7, with D possibly being TRBD2 (5 bases). The CDR3 is made up of 18 amino acids. Germline V gene sequence: CDR1 MNHEY, CDR2 SMNVEV (reference sequence). V was cut by 0 bases and J by 3 bases, with 21 bases left in between. The CDR3 spells CASSLSGPRTGENYEQYF. Here the CDR3 DNA reads TGTGCCAGCAGTTTATCAGGACCTAGGACTGGAGAAAACTACGAGCAGTACTTC.

V and J are TRBV18 and TRBJ1-1; D perhaps matches TRBD1 (6 bases). From germline, CDR1 is KGHSH and CDR2 LQKENI. The CDR3 covers 14 residues. Deletions cut 3 bases from V and 2 bases from J, with 10 bases between. CDR3 amino acids: CASSPNRDNTEAFF. The CDR3 nucleotides are TGTGCCAGCTCACCTAACAGGGATAACACTGAAGCTTTCTTT.

The V call is TRBV7-2, the J call TRBJ2-7; TRBD1 aligns across 7 bases. The CDR3 is 17 residues long. Per germline, CDR1 SGHTA and CDR2 FQGNSA. Trimming cost V 3 bases and J 3 bases; bases outside gene matches: 14. The CDR3 reads CASSFIFFRDSNYEQYF. CDR3 sequence (DNA): TGTGCCAGCAGCTTCATTTTTTTCCGGGACAGCAACTACGAGCAGTACTTC.